These 6 T cell receptor beta chains share one sample of origin, sequenced in a study of T-cell reconstitution after alpha-beta-depleted transplantation in children. Unique molecular identifiers were built into the TCRbeta library. TCRdb reanalysed the PCR reads using MiXCR and keeps one entry per CDR3 protein. This sample has approximately 400,000 distinct CDR3 sequences, with roughly 10% found just once. The sample in question was PBMCs from the stem cell graft donor, obtained from the stem cell graft. These receptors were collected from a human donor who donated a stem cell graft to a child with acute myeloid leukemia.

The J gene is TRBJ1-2, the V gene TRBV29-1; 7 positions match TRBD1. CDR1 and CDR2 from the germline V gene are SQVTM and ANQGSEA. V lost 4 bases to trimming and J lost 4 bases; unmatched junction nucleotides: 12. This CDR3 has 15 amino acids. CDR3 sequence: CSVVSSGQRGYGYTF. CDR3 bases: TGCAGCGTTGTGTCCTCGGGACAGAGGGGCTATGGCTACACCTTC.

This clonotype was seen a few times. The chain couples TRBV5-1 to TRBJ2-3; no clear D gene. CDR3 length: 15 amino acids. With 2 bases removed from V and 3 bases from J, the gap between germline ends came to 13 bases. CDR1 and CDR2 from the germline V gene are SGHRS and YFSETQ. CDR3 in amino acids: CASSFQGLSTDTQYF. The CDR3, as DNA: TGCGCCAGCAGCTTTCAAGGGTTATCTACAGATACGCAGTATTTT. Full variable domain (outside the CDR3, taken from reference TRBV5-1 and TRBJ2-3): KAGVTQTPRYLIKTRGQQVTLSCSPISGHRSVSWYQQTPGQGLQFLFEYFSETQRNKGNFPGRFSGRQFSNSRSEMNVSTLELGDSALYLCASSFQGLSTDTQYFGPGTRLTVL.

The chain has TRBV20-1 and TRBJ2-5; 10 bases match TRBD1. The CDR3 is 14 amino acids. The V gene's germline CDR1 is DFQATT and CDR2 SNEGSKA (reference sequence). The J segment lost 4 bases and the V segment lost 2 bases, leaving 4 bases of the junction unmatched. In DNA, the CDR3 is TGCAGTGCTAGACCGACAGGGGGCAGAGAGACCCAGTACTTC. This gives the protein CSARPTGGRETQYF.

In its sample, this clonotype was seen a few times. V is TRBV29-1 and J is TRBJ2-3; 7 bases are a match to TRBD1. Germline V gene lookup returns CDR1 SQVTM and CDR2 ANQGSEA. V lost 1 base and J lost 2; bases outside the gene matches: 6. The CDR3 is made up of 15 amino acids. The CDR3 is CSVEGGDSFTDTQYF. CDR3 nucleotide sequence: TGCAGCGTTGAAGGTGGGGACAGTTTCACAGATACGCAGTATTTT.

This clonotype was observed many times. The chain has TRBV6-1 and TRBJ2-7, with TRBD1 matching over 8 bases. Germline CDR1 and CDR2: MNHNS and SASEGT. With 1 base clipped from V and 4 bases from J, the junction kept 3 bases outside the gene matches. The CDR3 totals 14 residues. The chain's CDR3 is CASSEDRGNYEQYF. CDR3 sequence (DNA): TGTGCCAGCAGTGAAGACAGGGGGAATTACGAGCAGTACTTC.

This clonotype has a handful of counts. The chain has TRBV10-3 and TRBJ2-2, with 8 bases aligning to TRBD1. Germline-derived CDR1 and CDR2 are ENHRY and SYGVKD. CDR3 length: 14 amino acids. V lost 9 bases and J lost 3; bases outside the gene matches: 6. CDR3: CAMTGTGDTGELFF. CDR3 in DNA: TGTGCCATGACGGGGACAGGTGACACCGGGGAGCTGTTTTTT.